Shown below are 8 T cell receptor beta chains from a single sample sequenced in a study of cytomegalovirus exposure and HLA in healthy donors. PCR primers comprised 60 Vbeta and 13 Jbeta primers. Repertoires were generated with immunoSEQ multiplex PCR, while TCRdb's copy carries only in-frame clones and drops some. The sample gives around 120,000 clones, roughly three fifths of which show up once; approximately 3.9% is in the top ten. Sequencing was carried out using PBMCs. The receptors come from a man aged 30-40 years in good health and CMV-seropositive.

This clone was detected only once. V gene TRBV6-5 combines with J gene TRBJ1-1; D perhaps matches TRBD1 (6 bases). The V gene's germline CDR1 is MNHEY and CDR2 SVGAGI. V was pared by 7 bases and J by 4 bases, with 7 bases between. CDR3 length: 11 amino acids. The CDR3 is CASTRGTEAFF. The CDR3 nucleotides read TGTGCCAGCACCAGGGGCACTGAAGCTTTCTTT.

The V call is TRBV2, the J call TRBJ1-2, with a possible D match to TRBD1 (5 bases). V dropped 7 bases and J dropped 7 bases, with 16 bases sitting between them. There are 13 residues in the CDR3. Germline V gene data show CDR1 as SNHLY and CDR2 as FYNNEI. This CDR3 is CASTTSGRFGYTF. The CDR3 DNA is TGTGCCAGCACAACGTCAGGGAGGTTTGGCTACACCTTC.

The chain links TRBV6-4 to TRBJ2-2; the match to TRBD2 covers 12 bases. Germline CDR1 MRHNA, CDR2 SNTAGT. This CDR3 has 15 amino acids. V shed 6 bases and J 4 bases; nucleotides not matched to a gene: 3. As DNA, the CDR3 is TGTGCCAGCAGAAGACTAGCGGGGGTCACCGGGGAGCTGTTTTTT. It encodes CASRRLAGVTGELFF.

In this sample, this clone turned up once. The chain joins TRBV11-2 to TRBJ2-2, with D tentatively TRBD1 (6 bases). The germline V gene encodes CDR1 SGHAT and CDR2 FQNNGV. The V and J ends lost 5 bases and 6 bases respectively, with 13 bases between them. This CDR3 is built from 14 residues. The CDR3 loop is CASSKQGSSGELFF. The CDR3 DNA is TGTGCCAGCAGCAAACAGGGCTCGTCCGGGGAGCTGTTTTTT.

The rearrangement joins TRBV4-2 to TRBJ1-1; weak D call: TRBD1 (5 bases). This CDR3 has 16 residues. With 5 bases removed from V and 5 bases from J, the gap between germline ends came to 21 bases. Germline loops: CDR1 LGHNA, CDR2 YNFKEQ. Here the CDR3 DNA reads TGTGCCAGCAGCTCGTTATGGGGGGGTAAAGAGACTGAAGCTTTCTTT. Translation: CASSSLWGGKETEAFF.

The chain combines TRBV7-2 with TRBJ1-3; D call uncertain. With 1 base removed from V and 4 bases from J, the gap between germline ends came to 5 bases. This CDR3 is 13 amino acids long. CDR1 SGHTA and CDR2 FQGNSA come from the germline V gene. DNA for the CDR3: TGTGCCAGCAGCTTAGGACTGGGAAACACCATATATTTT. Translation gives CASSLGLGNTIYF.

CDR3 coding DNA: TGTGCCAGCAGCGTGGGGAATGGAGGCTATGGCTACACCTTC. It yields the protein CASSVGNGGYGYTF. V usage is TRBV7-9 and J usage is TRBJ1-2; unclear D gene. V lost 5 bases, J lost 4 bases, and 14 bases lay in between. The CDR3 is 14 amino acids. Germline V gene lookup returns CDR1 SEHNR and CDR2 FQNEAQ (reference sequence). Based on the CDR3 plus reference TRBV7-9 and TRBJ1-2, the full variable domain is DTGVSQNPRHKITKRGQNVTFRCDPISEHNRLYWYRQTLGQGPEFLTYFQNEAQLEKSRLLSDRFSAERPKGSFSTLEIQRTEQGDSAMYLCASSVGNGGYGYTFGSGTRLTVV.

J is TRBJ2-5 and V is TRBV6-5; no firm D call. Trimming stripped 2 bases from V and 5 bases from J, with 9 bases between. Germline-derived CDR1 and CDR2 are MNHEY and SVGAGI. The CDR3 is 13 amino acids. The CDR3 loop is CASSYGRLETQYF. CDR3 in DNA: TGTGCCAGCAGTTACGGCAGGCTGGAGACCCAGTACTTC.